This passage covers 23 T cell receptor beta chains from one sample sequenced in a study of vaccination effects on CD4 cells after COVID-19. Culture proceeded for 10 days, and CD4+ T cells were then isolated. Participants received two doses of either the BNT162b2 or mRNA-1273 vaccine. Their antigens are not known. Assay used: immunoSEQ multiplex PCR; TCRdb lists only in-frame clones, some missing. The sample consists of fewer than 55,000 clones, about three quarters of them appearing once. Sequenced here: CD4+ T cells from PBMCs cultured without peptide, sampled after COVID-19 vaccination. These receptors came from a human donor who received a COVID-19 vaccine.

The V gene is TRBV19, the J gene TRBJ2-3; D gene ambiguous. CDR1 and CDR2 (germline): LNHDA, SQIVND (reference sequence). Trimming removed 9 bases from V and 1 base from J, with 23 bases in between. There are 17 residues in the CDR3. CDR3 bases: TGTGCCAGGAATTTGGCCCGACATGTGGTCGGCACAGATACGCAGTATTTT. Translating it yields CARNLARHVVGTDTQYF.

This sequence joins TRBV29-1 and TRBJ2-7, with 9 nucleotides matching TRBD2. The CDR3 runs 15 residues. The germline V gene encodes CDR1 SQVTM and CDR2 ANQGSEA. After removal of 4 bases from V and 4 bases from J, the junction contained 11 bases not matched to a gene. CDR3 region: CSVARLAGTRYEQYF. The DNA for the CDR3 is TGCAGCGTTGCTCGGCTAGCGGGAACAAGGTACGAGCAGTACTTC.

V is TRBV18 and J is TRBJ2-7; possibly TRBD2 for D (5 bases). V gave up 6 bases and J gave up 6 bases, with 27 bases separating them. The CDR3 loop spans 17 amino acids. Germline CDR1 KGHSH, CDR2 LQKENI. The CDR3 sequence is CASSRRTFEKRVPEQYF. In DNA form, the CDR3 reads TGTGCCAGCTCGCGCCGGACTTTCGAGAAGCGTGTCCCCGAGCAGTACTTC.

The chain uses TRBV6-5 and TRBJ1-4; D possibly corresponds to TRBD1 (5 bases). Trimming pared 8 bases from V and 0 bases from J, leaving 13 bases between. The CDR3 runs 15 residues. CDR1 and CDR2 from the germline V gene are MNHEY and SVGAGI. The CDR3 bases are TGTGCCAGCTGGGGCAGGGACGCAACTAATGAAAAACTGTTTTTT. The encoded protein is CASWGRDATNEKLFF.

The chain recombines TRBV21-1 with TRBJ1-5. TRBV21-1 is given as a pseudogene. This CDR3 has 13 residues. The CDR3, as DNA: TGTGCCAGCAGCTCCTGCGGCAATCAGCCCCAGCATTTT. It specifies CASSSCGNQPQHF.

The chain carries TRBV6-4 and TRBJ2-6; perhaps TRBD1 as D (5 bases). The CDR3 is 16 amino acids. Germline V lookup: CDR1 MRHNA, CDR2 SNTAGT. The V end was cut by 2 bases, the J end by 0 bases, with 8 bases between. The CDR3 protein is CASSDGHHSGANVLTF. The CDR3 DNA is TGTGCCAGCAGTGACGGACATCACTCTGGGGCCAACGTCCTGACTTTC.

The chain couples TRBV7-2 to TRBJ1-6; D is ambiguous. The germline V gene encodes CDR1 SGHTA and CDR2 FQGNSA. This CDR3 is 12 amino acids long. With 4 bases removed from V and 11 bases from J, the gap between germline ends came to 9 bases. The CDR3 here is CASSYSFTPLHF. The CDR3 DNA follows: TGTGCCAGCAGCTACAGCTTTACACCCCTCCACTTT.

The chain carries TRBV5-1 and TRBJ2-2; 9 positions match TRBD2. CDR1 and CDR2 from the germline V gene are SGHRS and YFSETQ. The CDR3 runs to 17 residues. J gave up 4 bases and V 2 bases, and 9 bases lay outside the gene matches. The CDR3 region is CASSLGAGGPGTGELFF. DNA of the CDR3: TGCGCCAGCAGCTTAGGCGCGGGGGGGCCGGGCACCGGGGAGCTGTTTTTT.

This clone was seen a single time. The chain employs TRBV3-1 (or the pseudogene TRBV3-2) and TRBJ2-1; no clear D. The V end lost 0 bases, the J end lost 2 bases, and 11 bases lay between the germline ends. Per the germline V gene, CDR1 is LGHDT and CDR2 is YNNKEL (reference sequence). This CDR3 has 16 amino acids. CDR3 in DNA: TGTGCCAGCAGCCAAGATAGGCGTACTACCTACAATGAGCAGTTCTTC. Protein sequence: CASSQDRRTTYNEQFF.

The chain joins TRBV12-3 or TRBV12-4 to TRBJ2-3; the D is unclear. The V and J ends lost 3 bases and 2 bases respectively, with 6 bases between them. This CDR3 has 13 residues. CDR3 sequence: CASSLGDTDTQYF. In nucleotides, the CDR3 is TGTGCCAGCAGTTTGGGTGACACAGATACGCAGTATTTT.

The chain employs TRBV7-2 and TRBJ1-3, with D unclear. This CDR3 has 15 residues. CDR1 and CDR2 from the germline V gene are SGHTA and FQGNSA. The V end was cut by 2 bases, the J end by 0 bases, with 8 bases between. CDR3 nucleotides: TGTGCCAGCAGCTTATCGGGTCTCTCTGGAAACACCATATATTTT. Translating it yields CASSLSGLSGNTIYF.

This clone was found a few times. CDR3 protein: CASSDRGLGNTIYF. In DNA form, the CDR3 reads TGTGCCAGTAGCGACAGGGGGCTTGGAAACACCATATATTTT. This chain links TRBV19 with TRBJ1-3, with 10 bases fitting TRBD1. Germline V gene lookup returns CDR1 LNHDA and CDR2 SQIVND (reference sequence). This CDR3 is 14 amino acids long. V lost 6 bases to trimming and J lost 3 bases; unmatched junction nucleotides: 2.

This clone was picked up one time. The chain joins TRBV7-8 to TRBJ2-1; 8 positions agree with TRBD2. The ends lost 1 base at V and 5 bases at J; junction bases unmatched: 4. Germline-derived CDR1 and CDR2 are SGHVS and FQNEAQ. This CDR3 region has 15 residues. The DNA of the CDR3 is TGTGCCAGCAGCTTAGGGCTAGCGGGTAACAATGAGCAGTTCTTC. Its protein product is CASSLGLAGNNEQFF.

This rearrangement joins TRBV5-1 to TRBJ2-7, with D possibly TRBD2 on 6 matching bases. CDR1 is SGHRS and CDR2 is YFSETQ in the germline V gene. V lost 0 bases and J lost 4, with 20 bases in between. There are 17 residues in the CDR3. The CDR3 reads CASSLVLGTRPLYEQYF. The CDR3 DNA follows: TGCGCCAGCAGCTTGGTACTGGGGACTCGACCATTATACGAGCAGTACTTC. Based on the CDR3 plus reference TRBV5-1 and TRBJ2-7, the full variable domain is KAGVTQTPRYLIKTRGQQVTLSCSPISGHRSVSWYQQTPGQGLQFLFEYFSETQRNKGNFPGRFSGRQFSNSRSEMNVSTLELGDSALYLCASSLVLGTRPLYEQYFGPGTRLTVT.

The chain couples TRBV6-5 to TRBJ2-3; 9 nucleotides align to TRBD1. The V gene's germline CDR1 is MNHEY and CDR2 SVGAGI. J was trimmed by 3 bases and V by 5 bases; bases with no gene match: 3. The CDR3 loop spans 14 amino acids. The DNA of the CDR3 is TGTGCCAGCAGTCCGACAGGGGGAACAGATACGCAGTATTTT. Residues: CASSPTGGTDTQYF.

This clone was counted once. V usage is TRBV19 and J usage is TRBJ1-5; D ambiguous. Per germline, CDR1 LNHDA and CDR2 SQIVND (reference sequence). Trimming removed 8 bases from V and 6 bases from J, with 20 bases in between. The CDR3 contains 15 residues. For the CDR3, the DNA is TGTGCCAGTGTACGTGTCGGAGGAGGAGGTCAGCCCCAGCATTTT. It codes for CASVRVGGGGQPQHF.

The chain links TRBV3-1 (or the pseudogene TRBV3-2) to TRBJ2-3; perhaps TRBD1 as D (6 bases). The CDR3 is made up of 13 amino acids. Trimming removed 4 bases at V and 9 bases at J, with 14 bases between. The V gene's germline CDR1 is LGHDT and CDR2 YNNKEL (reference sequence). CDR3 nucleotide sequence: TGTGCCAGCAGCCGACGGGACACCCAAACGCAGTATTTT. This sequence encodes CASSRRDTQTQYF.

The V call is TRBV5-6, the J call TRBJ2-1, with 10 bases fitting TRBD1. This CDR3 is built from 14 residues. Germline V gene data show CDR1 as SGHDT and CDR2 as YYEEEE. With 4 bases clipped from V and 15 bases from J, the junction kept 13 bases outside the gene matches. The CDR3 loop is CASSRRDRGVFGFF. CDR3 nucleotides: TGTGCCAGCAGCCGCCGGGACAGGGGCGTATTTGGGTTCTTC.

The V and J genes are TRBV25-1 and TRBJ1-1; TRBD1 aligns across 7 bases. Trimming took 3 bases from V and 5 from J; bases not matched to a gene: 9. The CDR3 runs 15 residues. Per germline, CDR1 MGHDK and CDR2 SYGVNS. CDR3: CASSDRTGGRTEAFF. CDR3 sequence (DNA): TGTGCCAGCAGTGACAGGACAGGAGGTAGGACTGAAGCTTTCTTT.

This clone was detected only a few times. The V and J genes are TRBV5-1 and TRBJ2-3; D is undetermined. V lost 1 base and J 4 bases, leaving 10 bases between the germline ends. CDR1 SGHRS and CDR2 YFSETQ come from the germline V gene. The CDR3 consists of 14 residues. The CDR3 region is CASSLSRSPDTQYF. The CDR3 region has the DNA TGCGCCAGCAGCTTGTCTCGGAGCCCAGATACGCAGTATTTT.

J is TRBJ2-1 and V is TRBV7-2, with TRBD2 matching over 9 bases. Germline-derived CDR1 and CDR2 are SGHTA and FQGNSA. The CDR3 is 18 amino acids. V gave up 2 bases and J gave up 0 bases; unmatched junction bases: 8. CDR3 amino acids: CASSLYLGGGASYNEQFF. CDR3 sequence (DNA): TGTGCCAGCAGCTTATACCTGGGCGGGGGGGCCTCCTACAATGAGCAGTTCTTC.

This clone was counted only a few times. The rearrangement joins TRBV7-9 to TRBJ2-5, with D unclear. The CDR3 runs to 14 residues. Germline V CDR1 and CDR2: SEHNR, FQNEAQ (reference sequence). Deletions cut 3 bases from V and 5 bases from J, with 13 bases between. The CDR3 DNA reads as TGTGCCAGCAGCTTGCTATTGCCTATGGAGACCCAGTACTTC. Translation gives CASSLLLPMETQYF.

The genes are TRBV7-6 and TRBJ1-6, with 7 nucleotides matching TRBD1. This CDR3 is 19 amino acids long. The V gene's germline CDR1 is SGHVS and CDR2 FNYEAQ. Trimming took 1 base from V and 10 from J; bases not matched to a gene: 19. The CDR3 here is CASSLEIRGAGQQTSPLHF. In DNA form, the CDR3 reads TGTGCCAGCAGCTTAGAAATCAGGGGGGCGGGACAGCAAACATCACCCCTCCACTTT.